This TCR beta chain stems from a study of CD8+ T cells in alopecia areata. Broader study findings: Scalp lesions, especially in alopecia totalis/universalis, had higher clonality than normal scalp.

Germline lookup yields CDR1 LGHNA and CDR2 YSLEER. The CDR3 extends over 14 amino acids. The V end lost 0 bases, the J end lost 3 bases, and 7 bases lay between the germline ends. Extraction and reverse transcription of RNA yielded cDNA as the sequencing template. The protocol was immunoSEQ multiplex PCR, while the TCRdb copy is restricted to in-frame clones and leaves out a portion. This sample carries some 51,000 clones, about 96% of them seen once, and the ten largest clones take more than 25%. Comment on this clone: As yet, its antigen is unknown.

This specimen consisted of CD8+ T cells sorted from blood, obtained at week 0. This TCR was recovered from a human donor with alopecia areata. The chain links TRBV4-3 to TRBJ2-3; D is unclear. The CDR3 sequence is CASSQDIGTDTQYF. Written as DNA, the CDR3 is TGCGCCAGCAGCCAAGATATAGGGACAGATACGCAGTATTTT.